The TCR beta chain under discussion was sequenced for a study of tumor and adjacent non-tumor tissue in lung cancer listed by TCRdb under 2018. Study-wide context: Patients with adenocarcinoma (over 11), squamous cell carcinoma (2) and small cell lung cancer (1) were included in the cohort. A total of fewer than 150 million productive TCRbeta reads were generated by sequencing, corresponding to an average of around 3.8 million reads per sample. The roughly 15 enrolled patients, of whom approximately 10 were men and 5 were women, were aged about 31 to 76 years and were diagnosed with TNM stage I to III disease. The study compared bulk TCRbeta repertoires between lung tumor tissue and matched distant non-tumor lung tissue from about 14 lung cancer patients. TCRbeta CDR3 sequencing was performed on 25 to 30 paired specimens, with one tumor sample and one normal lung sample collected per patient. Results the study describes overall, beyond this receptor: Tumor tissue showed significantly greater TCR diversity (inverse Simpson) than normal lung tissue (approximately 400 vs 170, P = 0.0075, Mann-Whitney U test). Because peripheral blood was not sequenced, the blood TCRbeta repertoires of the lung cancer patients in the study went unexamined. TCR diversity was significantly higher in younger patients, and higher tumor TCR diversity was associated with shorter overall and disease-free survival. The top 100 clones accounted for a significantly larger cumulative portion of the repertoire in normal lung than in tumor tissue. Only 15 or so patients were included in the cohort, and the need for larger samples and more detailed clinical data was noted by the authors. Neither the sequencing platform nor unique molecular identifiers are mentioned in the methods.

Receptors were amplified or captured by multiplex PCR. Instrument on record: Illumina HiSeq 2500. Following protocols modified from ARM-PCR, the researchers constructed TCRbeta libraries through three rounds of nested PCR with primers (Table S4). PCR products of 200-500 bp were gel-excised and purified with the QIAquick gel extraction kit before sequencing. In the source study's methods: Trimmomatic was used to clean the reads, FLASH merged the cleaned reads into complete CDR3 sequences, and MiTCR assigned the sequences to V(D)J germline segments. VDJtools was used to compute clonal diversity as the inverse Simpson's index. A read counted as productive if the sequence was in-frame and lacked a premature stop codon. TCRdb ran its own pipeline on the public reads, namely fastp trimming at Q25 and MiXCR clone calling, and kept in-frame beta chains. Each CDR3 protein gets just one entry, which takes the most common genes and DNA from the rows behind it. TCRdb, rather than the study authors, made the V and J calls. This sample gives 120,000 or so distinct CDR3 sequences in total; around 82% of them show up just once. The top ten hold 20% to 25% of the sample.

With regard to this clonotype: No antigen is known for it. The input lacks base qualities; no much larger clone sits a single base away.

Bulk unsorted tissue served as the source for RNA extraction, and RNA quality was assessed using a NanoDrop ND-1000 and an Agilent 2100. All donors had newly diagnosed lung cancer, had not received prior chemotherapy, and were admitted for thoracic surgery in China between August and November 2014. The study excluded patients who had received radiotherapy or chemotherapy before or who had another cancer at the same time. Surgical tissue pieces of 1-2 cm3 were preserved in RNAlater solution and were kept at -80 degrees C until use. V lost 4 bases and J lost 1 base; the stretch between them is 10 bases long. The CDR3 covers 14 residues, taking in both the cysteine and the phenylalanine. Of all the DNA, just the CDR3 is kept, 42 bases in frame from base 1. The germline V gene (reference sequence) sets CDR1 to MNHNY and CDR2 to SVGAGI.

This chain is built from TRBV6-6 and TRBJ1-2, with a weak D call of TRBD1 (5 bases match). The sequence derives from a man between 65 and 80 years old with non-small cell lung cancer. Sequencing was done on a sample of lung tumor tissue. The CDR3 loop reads CASSLGQDNYGYTF. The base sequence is TGTGCCAGCAGTTTGGGGCAGGATAACTATGGCTACACCTTC.